This record covers a single T cell receptor beta chain. This clonotype came up many times. What antigen it recognizes has not been identified. Base qualities are not recorded, but no much larger clone differs from it by a single base. CDR1 and CDR2, looked up from the germline V gene, are MNHEY and SVGEGT. Trimming removed 0 bases from V and 6 bases from J; the gene matches leave 6 bases unexplained. Reading from cysteine to phenylalanine, the CDR3 counts 16 amino acids. The entry retains the CDR3 DNA only, 48 bases that are in frame from base 1. TCRdb names Illumina NovaSeq 6000 as the instrument used. TCRalpha and TCRbeta cDNA libraries were built by 5'RACE with constant-segment primers, adding sample barcodes and unique molecular identifiers. Trizol reagent was used to extract RNA from every sample. Library amplification was performed in two PCR steps, and a second sample barcode and Illumina TruSeq adapters were introduced in the second step. The libraries were sequenced on an Illumina NovaSeq using 2 x 150 bp paired-end reads. The paper's data handling went like this. Demultiplexing of reads and collapsing into UMI-guided consensus sequences were performed with migec v1.2.7. With mixcr v2.1.11, UMI consensuses were aligned to TRA and TRB V and J templates and assembled into clonotypes. A clonotype was counted as expanded or contracted only when both edgeR and NoisET called the clonotype significant, with the noise models trained on biological replicates. For edgeR calls, the cutoffs were a false discovery rate-adjusted p below 0.01 and a log2 fold-change threshold of 1. PCA with hierarchical clustering of max-normalized trajectories of the 1000 most abundant clonotypes was used as exploratory dynamics analysis. Separately sequenced CD4+ and CD8+ repertoires were used to assign the CD4 or CD8 phenotype of responding clones. The public sequencing data were trimmed at Q25 with fastp and processed into clonotypes with MiXCR by TCRdb, which kept only in-frame beta chains. One record per CDR3 amino acid sequence lists the most common genes and DNA. For this entry, the V and J calls and clone size follow TCRdb and not the study's own pipeline. The sample data list tens of thousands of distinct CDR3 sequences, and 9.3% of these were observed just once. Jointly, the top ten make up over 9.5% of the sample.

Ficoll-Paque density gradient centrifugation was used to isolate PBMCs. This record comes from a study of T-cell memory formation after mild COVID-19 (dated by TCRdb to the early 2020s). Notes on the research overall: Most TCR sequence clusters were specific to one of the two donors. Longitudinal TCRalpha and TCRbeta repertoire sequencing tracked T-cell clones expanding and contracting after mild COVID-19 in two donors. Two young, previously healthy adult volunteers, one female and one male, were included in the cohort.

Points the paper makes about the study in general: The detection of some responding clones in pre-infection memory suggests that pre-existing cross-reactive memory T cells joined the SARS-CoV-2 response. The study included only a couple of mild cases, and larger cohorts that include severe cases with pre-infection samples were judged to be necessary. Contracting CD4+ clones were found mainly in CM and EM memory subsets, while CD8+ clones were enriched in EMRA. Whether the second-wave clones peaking on day 37 were SARS-CoV-2 specific was not confirmed. Clones that contracted from day 15 to 85 showed balanced CD4/CD8 phenotypes, whereas a second wave of clones that expanded from day 15 to 37 leaned towards CD4+.

The TCR originated in an adult woman who had mild COVID-19 (a few samples of this study predate the infection). The sample titles of this study are shuffled in the database, so cell type and time point are left out; the donor was told from shared clones. Rearrangement joined TRBV6-2 or TRBV6-3 to TRBJ2-1, with TRBD2 identical over 9 junction bases. The sample was PBMCs or a T cell subset sorted from them (not recorded which). CDR3 loop: CASSYSVGTSRNEQFF. The DNA sequence reads TGTGCCAGCAGTTACTCTGTCGGGACTAGCCGCAATGAGCAGTTCTTC.